These 24 T cell receptor beta chains were sequenced from one sample in a study of cytomegalovirus exposure and HLA in healthy donors. The PCR was carried out with 60 Vbeta primers and 13 Jbeta primers. Sequencing used immunoSEQ multiplex PCR; TCRdb keeps in-frame clones, though not all of them. The sample gives 120,000 to 150,000 clones, 65% to 85% of which show up once; about 3.4% is in the top ten. The sequencing input was PBMCs. The receptor set was obtained from a male donor in good health and CMV-seronegative.

The V call is TRBV5-1, the J call TRBJ1-2; 8 bases are a match to TRBD1. Per the germline V gene, CDR1 is SGHRS and CDR2 is YFSETQ. V lost 0 bases, J lost 5 bases, and 3 bases stayed unmatched. This CDR3 is built from 14 residues. The CDR3 coding sequence is TGCGCCAGCAGCTTGGTTAGGACAGGGTATGGCTACACCTTC. Translation: CASSLVRTGYGYTF.

The gene calls are TRBV19 and TRBJ2-7; weak D call: TRBD2 (6 bases). Deletions cut 7 bases from V and 3 bases from J, with 16 bases between. The CDR3 length is 14 residues. The germline V gene has CDR1 LNHDA and CDR2 SQIVND (reference sequence). CDR3 sequence: CASKSQVGGYEQYF. Written as DNA, the CDR3 is TGTGCCAGTAAGTCTCAGGTGGGAGGCTACGAGCAGTACTTC.

The rearrangement joins TRBV2 to TRBJ2-5; 11 bases map to TRBD2. Trimming removed 7 bases from V and 3 bases from J; junction bases left unmatched: 10. The CDR3 loop spans 16 amino acids. Germline CDR1 and CDR2: SNHLY and FYNNEI. CDR3 sequence: CASTNLPGLAEETQYF. The CDR3 DNA reads as TGTGCCAGCACCAATTTACCGGGACTAGCGGAAGAGACCCAGTACTTC.

The chain combines TRBV7-9 with TRBJ2-5; D is unclear. The J call may be mistaken, given a closer DNA end match to TRBJ2-7. CDR1 is SEHNR and CDR2 is FQNEAQ in the germline V gene (reference sequence). This CDR3 contains 12 residues. In nucleotides, the CDR3 is TGTGCCAGCAGCTCCAGGCCCGGCGAGCAGTACTTC. Translation: CASSSRPGEQYF.

The rearrangement links TRBV6-1 to TRBJ1-5, with 8 bases that match TRBD1. The CDR3 runs to 18 residues. V shed 2 bases and J 4 bases; nucleotides not matched to a gene: 13. Germline CDR1 is MNHNS and CDR2 is SASEGT. CDR3 sequence: CASSETQRRTGLNQPQHF. The DNA of the CDR3 is TGTGCCAGCAGTGAAACCCAACGGCGGACAGGGCTGAATCAGCCCCAGCATTTT.

The gene calls are TRBV7-9 and TRBJ2-7, with D maybe TRBD1 (6 bases). Germline values: CDR1 SEHNR, CDR2 FQNEAQ (reference sequence). The CDR3 is 14 residues long. Trimming removed 0 bases at V and 7 bases at J, with 13 bases between. CDR3 amino acids: CASSLAGTGQEQYF. In DNA form, the CDR3 reads TGTGCCAGCAGCTTAGCCGGCACAGGGCAAGAGCAGTACTTC.

The chain is built from TRBV25-1 and TRBJ2-5, with 10 bases fitting TRBD2. The better agreement between TRBJ2-7 and the DNA end casts doubt on the J call. This CDR3 spans 14 amino acids. From germline, CDR1 is MGHDK and CDR2 SYGVNS. CDR3 nucleotides: TGTGCCAGCGCACTAGCGGGAAGATCCTACGAGCAGTACTTC. It yields the protein CASALAGRSYEQYF.

V is TRBV5-8 and J is TRBJ1-4; D uncertain. V dropped 4 bases and J dropped 4 bases, with 14 bases sitting between them. Germline-derived CDR1 and CDR2 are SGHTS and YDEGEE. The CDR3 runs to 15 residues. The CDR3 bases are TGTGCCAGCAGCCCCGGACGGACTAATAATGAAAAACTGTTTTTT. Protein product: CASSPGRTNNEKLFF.

Note on this clone: Additional DNA sequences in this sample encode the identical CDR3. This sequence joins TRBV6-5 and TRBJ1-2; 7 bases fit TRBD1. The germline V gene has CDR1 MNHEY and CDR2 SVGAGI. Unmatched junction bases numbered 7, after V lost 6 bases and J lost 3 bases. The CDR3 contains 14 residues. This chain's CDR3 is CASSTEQGHYGYTF. In nucleotides, the CDR3 is TGTGCCAGCAGCACGGAACAGGGGCACTATGGCTACACCTTC.

The chain couples TRBV7-9 to TRBJ2-7; 8 nucleotides align to TRBD2. V dropped 10 bases and J dropped 2; count of bases not matched to a gene: 10. CDR3 size: 14 residues. CDR1 is SEHNR and CDR2 is FQNEAQ in the germline V gene (reference sequence). Written as DNA, the CDR3 is TGTGCCATCTCCGGGACGCGGGAGGCCTACGAGCAGTACTTC. This gives the protein CAISGTREAYEQYF.

This clone was detected only a few times. V and J are TRBV6-1 and TRBJ2-1; D unresolved. Per germline, CDR1 MNHNS and CDR2 SASEGT. Trimming removed 2 bases from V and 7 bases from J, with 12 bases in between. CDR3 size: 14 residues. CDR3 bases: TGTGCCAGCAGTGAAATGGCGAGGCTTAATGAGCAGTTCTTC. This encodes CASSEMARLNEQFF.

This chain uses TRBV14 with TRBJ1-2, with a weak D call TRBD1 (5 bases). Germline CDR1 is SGHDN and CDR2 is FVKESK. CDR3 length: 15 amino acids. V shed 1 base and J shed 8 bases, with 17 bases lying between them. The DNA of the CDR3 is TGTGCCAGCAGCCAAGTTGGTCACAGGCCAGAGGGCTACACCTTC. Encoded protein: CASSQVGHRPEGYTF.

This clone was recorded once. CDR3: CASRSQGASNQPQHF. For the CDR3, the DNA is TGTGCCAGCAGATCTCAGGGTGCCAGCAATCAGCCCCAGCATTTT. The V gene is TRBV2, the J gene TRBJ1-5, with D possibly TRBD1 on 5 matching bases. Germline V gene sequence: CDR1 SNHLY, CDR2 FYNNEI. Trimming cost V 6 bases and J 1 base, with 13 bases left between them. This CDR3 comprises 15 residues.

The chain carries TRBV7-3 and TRBJ1-1, with D possibly TRBD1 on 6 matching bases. The germline V and J ends were trimmed by 6 bases and 0 bases, with 8 bases remaining between them. Looked up from germline, CDR1 is SGHTA and CDR2 is FQGTGA. The CDR3 is 13 residues long. CDR3 sequence (DNA): TGTGCCAGCAGACAGGGATTGAACACTGAAGCTTTCTTT. This codes for CASRQGLNTEAFF.

The rearrangement uses TRBV28 and TRBJ2-7; 7 bases are shared with TRBD2. From germline, CDR1 is MDHEN and CDR2 SYDVKM. J lost 1 base, V lost 2 bases, and 8 bases had no gene match. This CDR3 contains 16 residues. CDR3 DNA sequence: TGTGCCAGCAGTTTACCCAGGCAGGGAGGGTCCTACGAGCAGTACTTC. This translates into CASSLPRQGGSYEQYF.

The chain carries TRBV9 and TRBJ1-4; TRBD1 might be the D (5 bases). In germline, CDR1 is SGDLS, CDR2 YYNGEE. Trimming took off 0 bases at V and 1 base at J, with 19 bases between the two ends. CDR3 length equals 19 residues. The CDR3 nucleotides are TGTGCCAGCAGCGTAGGCAACAGGACAACTTGGGGAACTAATGAAAAACTGTTTTTT. As protein: CASSVGNRTTWGTNEKLFF.

The chain couples TRBV11-2 to TRBJ1-4; 9 bases match TRBD1. Per germline, CDR1 SGHAT and CDR2 FQNNGV. Trimming removed 5 bases from V and 7 bases from J; junction bases left unmatched: 5. This CDR3 has 14 residues. The CDR3 nucleotides are TGTGCCAGCAGCGAACAGGGGGCGGGTGAAAAACTGTTTTTT. Translated, it gives CASSEQGAGEKLFF.

V and J are TRBV2 and TRBJ1-2; weak D call: TRBD1 (5 bases). This CDR3 is built from 14 residues. Trimming shortened V by 4 bases and J by 2 bases, and 11 bases separated the two germline ends. CDR1 SNHLY and CDR2 FYNNEI come from the germline V gene. Here the CDR3 reads CASSGGRENYGYTF. In nucleotides, the CDR3 is TGTGCCAGCAGTGGGGGGAGGGAAAACTATGGCTACACCTTC. The variable domain in full, with the rest retrieved from reference TRBV2 and TRBJ1-2, is EPEVTQTPSHQVTQMGQEVILRCVPISNHLYFYWYRQILGQKVEFLVSFYNNEISEKSEIFDDQFSVERPDGSNFTLKIRSTKLEDSAMYFCASSGGRENYGYTFGSGTRLTVV.

This chain connects TRBV5-4 to TRBJ2-3, with D perhaps matching TRBD2 (7 bases). Trimming pared 4 bases from V and 6 bases from J, leaving 15 bases between. Germline CDR1 SGHNT, CDR2 YYREEE (reference sequence). CDR3 length equals 14 residues. The CDR3 loop is CASSRAGAADTQYF. In DNA form, the CDR3 reads TGTGCCAGCAGCCGCGCGGGGGCCGCCGATACGCAGTATTTT.

The chain uses TRBV15 and TRBJ1-6; D possibly corresponds to TRBD1 (5 bases). The CDR3 has 14 residues. Germline loops: CDR1 LNHNV, CDR2 YYDKDF (reference sequence). Trimming left V 0 bases short and J 7 bases short, with 7 bases between. The CDR3 here is CATSRDGGNSPLHF. CDR3 in DNA: TGTGCCACCAGCAGAGATGGGGGGAATTCACCCCTCCACTTT.

Only a few counts were recorded for this clone. The chain recombines TRBV4-1 with TRBJ1-5; the D is unclear. Looked up from germline, CDR1 is MGHRA and CDR2 is YSYEKL. Trimming took 1 base from V and 0 from J, leaving 7 bases between them. CDR3 length: 15 amino acids. The CDR3 spells CASSQGQNSNQPQHF. In DNA form, the CDR3 reads TGCGCCAGCAGCCAAGGGCAGAATAGCAATCAGCCCCAGCATTTT.

The chain recombines TRBV2 with TRBJ2-2; D might be TRBD1 (5 bases). CDR3 size: 14 residues. CDR1 is SNHLY, CDR2 FYNNEI, per germline. V was pared by 6 bases and J by 1 base, with 9 bases between. The CDR3 bases are TGTGCCAGCAGGAGGCAGGGGAACACCGGGGAGCTGTTTTTT. Encoded protein: CASRRQGNTGELFF.

The J gene is TRBJ2-1, the V gene TRBV6-5, with TRBD1 as a possible D gene (6 bases). The CDR3 has 15 amino acids. In germline, CDR1 is MNHEY, CDR2 SVGAGI. V was trimmed by 2 bases and J by 7 bases, leaving 15 bases between them. CDR3 protein: CASSYGLGAGNEQFF. The DNA of the CDR3 is TGTGCCAGCAGTTACGGTCTGGGGGCGGGTAATGAGCAGTTCTTC.

The V call is TRBV5-1, the J call TRBJ2-7, with TRBD2 as a possible D gene (6 bases). V was shortened by 1 base and J by 3 bases, with 17 bases between the two germline ends. From germline, CDR1 is SGHRS and CDR2 YFSETQ. CDR3 length equals 16 residues. CDR3 sequence (DNA): TGCGCCAGCAGCTTGATATGTTCTGGGGACTTCTACGAGCAGTACTTC. Translation gives CASSLICSGDFYEQYF.